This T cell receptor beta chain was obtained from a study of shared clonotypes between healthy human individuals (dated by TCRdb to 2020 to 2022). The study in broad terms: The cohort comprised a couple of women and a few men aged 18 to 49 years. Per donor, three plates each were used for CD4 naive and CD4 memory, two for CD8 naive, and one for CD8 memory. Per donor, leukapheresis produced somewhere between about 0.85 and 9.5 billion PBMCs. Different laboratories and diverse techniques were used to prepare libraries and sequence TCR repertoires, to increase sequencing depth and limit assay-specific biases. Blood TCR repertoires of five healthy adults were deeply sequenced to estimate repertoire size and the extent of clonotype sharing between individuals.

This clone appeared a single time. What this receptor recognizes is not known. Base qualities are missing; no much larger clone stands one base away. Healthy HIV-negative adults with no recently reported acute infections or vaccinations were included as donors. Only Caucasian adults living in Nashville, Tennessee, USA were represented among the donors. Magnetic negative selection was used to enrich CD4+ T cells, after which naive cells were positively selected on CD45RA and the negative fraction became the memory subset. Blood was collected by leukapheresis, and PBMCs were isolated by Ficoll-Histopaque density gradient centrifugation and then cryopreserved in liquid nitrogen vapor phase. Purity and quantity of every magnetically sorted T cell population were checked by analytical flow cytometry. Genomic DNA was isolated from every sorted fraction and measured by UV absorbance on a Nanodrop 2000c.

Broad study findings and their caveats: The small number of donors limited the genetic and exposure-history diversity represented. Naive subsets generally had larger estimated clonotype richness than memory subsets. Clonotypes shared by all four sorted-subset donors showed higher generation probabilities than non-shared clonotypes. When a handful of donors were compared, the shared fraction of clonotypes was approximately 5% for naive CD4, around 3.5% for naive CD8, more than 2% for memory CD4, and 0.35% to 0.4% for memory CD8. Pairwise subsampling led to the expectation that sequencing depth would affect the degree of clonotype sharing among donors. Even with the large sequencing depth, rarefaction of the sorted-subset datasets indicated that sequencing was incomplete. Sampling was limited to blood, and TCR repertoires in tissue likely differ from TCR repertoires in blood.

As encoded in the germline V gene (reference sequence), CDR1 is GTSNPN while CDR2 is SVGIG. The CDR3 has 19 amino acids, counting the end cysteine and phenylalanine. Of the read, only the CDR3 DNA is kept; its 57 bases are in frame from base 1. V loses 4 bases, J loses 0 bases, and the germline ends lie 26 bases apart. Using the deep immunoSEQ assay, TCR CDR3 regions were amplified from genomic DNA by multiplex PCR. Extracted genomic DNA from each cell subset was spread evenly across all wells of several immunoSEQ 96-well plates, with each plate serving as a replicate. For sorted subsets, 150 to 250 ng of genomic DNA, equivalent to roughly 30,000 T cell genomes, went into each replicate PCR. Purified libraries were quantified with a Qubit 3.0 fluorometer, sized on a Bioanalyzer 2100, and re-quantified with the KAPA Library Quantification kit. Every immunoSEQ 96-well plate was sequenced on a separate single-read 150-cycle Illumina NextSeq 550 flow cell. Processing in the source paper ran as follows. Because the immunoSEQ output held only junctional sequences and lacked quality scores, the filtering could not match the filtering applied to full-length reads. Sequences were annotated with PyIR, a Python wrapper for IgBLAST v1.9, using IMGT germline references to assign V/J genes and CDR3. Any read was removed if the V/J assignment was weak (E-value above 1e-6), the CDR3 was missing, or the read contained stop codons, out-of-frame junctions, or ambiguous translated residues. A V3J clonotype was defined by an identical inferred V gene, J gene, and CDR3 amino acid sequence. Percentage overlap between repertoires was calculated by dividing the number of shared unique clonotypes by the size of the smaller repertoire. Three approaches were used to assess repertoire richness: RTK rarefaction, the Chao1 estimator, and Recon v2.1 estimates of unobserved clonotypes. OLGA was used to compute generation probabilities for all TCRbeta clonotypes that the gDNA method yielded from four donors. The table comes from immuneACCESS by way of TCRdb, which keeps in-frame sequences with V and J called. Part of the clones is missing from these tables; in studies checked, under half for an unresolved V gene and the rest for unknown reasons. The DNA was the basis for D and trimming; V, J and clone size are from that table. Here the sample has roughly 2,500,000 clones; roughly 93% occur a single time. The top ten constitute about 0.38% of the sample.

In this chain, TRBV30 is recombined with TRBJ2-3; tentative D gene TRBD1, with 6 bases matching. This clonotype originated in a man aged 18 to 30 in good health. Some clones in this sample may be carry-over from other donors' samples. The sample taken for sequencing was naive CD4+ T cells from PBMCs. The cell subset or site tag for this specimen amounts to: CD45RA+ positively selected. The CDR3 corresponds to CAWTGAQGRLGDSTDTQYF. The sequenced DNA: TGTGCCTGGACCGGCGCACAGGGACGTCTGGGGGACAGCACAGATACGCAGTATTTT.